These 10 T cell receptor beta chains were all obtained from the same sample, sequenced in a study of blood T cell repertoires in COVID-19. TCRdb's table, derived via immunoSEQ multiplex PCR, lists solely in-frame clones and lacks some. The table records 160,000 or so clones, 65% to 85% of them present only once. Sequencing was done on a sample of PBMCs or T cells enriched from blood (not recorded which). The receptors here all came from a man aged 40-49 years who had recovered from COVID-19.

This clone was detected only once. The CDR3 DNA reads TGTGCCAGTAGTAGGGGACAGGGTACGTCCTATGGCTACACCTTC. Amino acid sequence: CASSRGQGTSYGYTF. This rearrangement joins TRBV19 to TRBJ1-2; 9 bases align to TRBD1. V lost 4 bases and J lost 4; bases outside the gene matches: 7. The CDR3 has 15 residues. Germline CDR1 reads LNHDA; CDR2 reads SQIVND (reference sequence).

This clone was seen a few times. The rearrangement links TRBV12-5 to TRBJ1-2; D ambiguous. The germline gives CDR1 LGHNT, CDR2 FRNRAP. This CDR3 has 14 residues. The V end lost 6 bases, the J end lost 8 bases, and 19 bases lay between the germline ends. The CDR3 spells CASGDWAREVGYTF. The CDR3 nucleotides read TGTGCTAGTGGGGATTGGGCTAGGGAGGTCGGCTACACCTTC.

This clone turned up a few times. This chain links TRBV2 with TRBJ1-6; the D gene is possibly TRBD1 (6 bases). This CDR3 region has 15 residues. V lost 8 bases and J lost 4, with 15 bases in between. The V gene's germline CDR1 is SNHLY and CDR2 FYNNEI. CDR3 DNA: TGTGCCAGCGGTAGGACAGAGATTTATAATTCACCCCTCCACTTT. Protein sequence: CASGRTEIYNSPLHF.

The chain uses TRBV4-2 and TRBJ2-3; 10 bases match TRBD2. Trimming took 2 bases from V and 0 from J; bases not matched to a gene: 8. The germline CDR1 and CDR2 sequences are LGHNA and YNFKEQ. The CDR3 contains 18 residues. The CDR3 nucleotides are TGTGCCAGCAGCCAAAATAGCGGGGGGAGCACTAGCACAGATACGCAGTATTTT. This codes for CASSQNSGGSTSTDTQYF.

This chain joins TRBV2 and TRBJ2-2; possible D gene TRBD2, 6 bases. The CDR3 is 17 residues long. Germline values: CDR1 SNHLY, CDR2 FYNNEI. V dropped 2 bases and J dropped 1 base, with 14 bases sitting between them. The CDR3 loop is CASSEYGGTLNTGELFF. For the CDR3, the DNA is TGTGCCAGCAGTGAATATGGCGGGACTTTGAACACCGGGGAGCTGTTTTTT.

This clone has a handful of counts. The chain recombines TRBV3-1 (or the pseudogene TRBV3-2) with TRBJ1-1, with a possible D match to TRBD1 (5 bases). V shed 6 bases and J shed 1 base, with 21 bases lying between them. The CDR3 is 17 amino acids. The germline V gene encodes CDR1 LGHDT and CDR2 YNNKEL (reference sequence). The CDR3 DNA follows: TGTGCCAGCAGGAATGGGAGGGACGGATTCCCGAACACTGAAGCTTTCTTT. As protein: CASRNGRDGFPNTEAFF.

V usage is TRBV19 and J usage is TRBJ1-2; 8 bases match TRBD1. This CDR3 spans 14 amino acids. Unmatched junction bases numbered 2, after V lost 1 base and J lost 4 bases. CDR1 is LNHDA and CDR2 is SQIVND in the germline V gene (reference sequence). The CDR3 here is CASSIGDRFYGYTF. CDR3 nucleotides: TGTGCCAGTAGTATAGGGGACAGGTTCTATGGCTACACCTTC.

There are many counts of this clone. The chain combines TRBV5-1 with TRBJ2-7; D call uncertain. Trimming stripped 2 bases from V and 3 bases from J, with 6 bases between. The germline V gene encodes CDR1 SGHRS and CDR2 YFSETQ. This CDR3 comprises 12 residues. CDR3 protein: CASSFTSYEQYF. The CDR3 nucleotides read TGCGCCAGCAGCTTCACCAGCTACGAGCAGTACTTC.

CDR3 residues: CASSLGPTDTQYF. CDR3 DNA: TGTGCCAGCAGCTTGGGCCCAACAGATACGCAGTATTTT. The J gene is TRBJ2-3, the V gene TRBV7-2; no definite D call. The V gene's germline CDR1 is SGHTA and CDR2 FQGNSA. The CDR3 is 13 residues long. V was clipped by 3 bases and J by 3 bases, with 7 bases between them.

V and J are TRBV27 and TRBJ2-1, with TRBD1 as a possible D gene (5 bases). Germline lookup yields CDR1 MNHEY and CDR2 SMNVEV (reference sequence). This CDR3 spans 14 amino acids. With 6 bases removed from V and 7 bases from J, the gap between germline ends came to 16 bases. CDR3 bases: TGTGCCAGCAGATCGGTGACAGTGGGGAATGAGCAGTTCTTC. It yields the protein CASRSVTVGNEQFF.